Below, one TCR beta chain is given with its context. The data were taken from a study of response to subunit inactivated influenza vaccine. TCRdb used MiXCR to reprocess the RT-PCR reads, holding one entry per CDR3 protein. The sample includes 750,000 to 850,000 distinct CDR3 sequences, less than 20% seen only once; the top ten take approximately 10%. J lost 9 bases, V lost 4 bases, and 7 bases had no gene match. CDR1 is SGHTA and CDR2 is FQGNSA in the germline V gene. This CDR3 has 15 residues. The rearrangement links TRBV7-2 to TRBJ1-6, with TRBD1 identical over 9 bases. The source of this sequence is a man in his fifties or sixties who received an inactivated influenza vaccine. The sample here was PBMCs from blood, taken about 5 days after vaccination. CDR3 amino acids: CASSSRTGESSPLHF. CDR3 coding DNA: TGTGCCAGCAGCTCCCGGACAGGGGAGAGTTCACCCCTCCACTTT. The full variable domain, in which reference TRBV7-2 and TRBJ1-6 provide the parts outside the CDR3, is GAGVSQSPSNKVTEKGKDVELRCDPISGHTALYWYRQSLGQGLEFLIYFQGNSAPDKSGLPSDRFSAERTGGSVSTLTIQRTQQEDSAVYLCASSSRTGESSPLHFGNGTRLTVT.